This T cell receptor (beta chain) comes out of a study of regulatory T cells in long-lasting Graves disease. Germline assignment: CDR1 SGHTA and CDR2 FQGTGA. The V gene end was trimmed by 3 bases and the J gene end by 4 bases; junction bases not matched to a gene: 7. The CDR3 covers 16 residues. Library construction for TCR beta used iRepertoire HTBI primers and Arm-PCR of CDR3 regions. TCRdb re-called the multiplex PCR reads with MiXCR, one entry per CDR3 protein. The sample holds roughly 420,000 distinct CDR3 sequences, 14% seen once. The time point was: newly diagnosed GD, antithyroid drugs for less than 3 months. Isolated PBMC RNA provided the starting material for the TCR library. This clonotype was detected only once. One base away lies a much larger clone, so this may be a sequencing read error. The sample was also linked to a second study, of T cells in Graves' hyperthyroidism and ophthalmopathy.

The TCR originated in a woman aged 45-60 years with Graves disease. The J gene is TRBJ2-2, the V gene TRBV7-3; 8 nucleotides agree with TRBD2. Sequencing used peripheral blood mononuclear cells (PBMCs), obtained at new diagnosis, from a patient treated with antithyroid drugs. The DNA for the CDR3 is TGTGCCAGCAGCTTCGCGGGAGGACGGAGCACCGGGGAGCTGTTTTTT. It encodes CASSFAGGRSTGELFF.